Sequencing of this T cell receptor beta chain was carried out in a study of T cell changes during pregnancy in multiple sclerosis. Profiled with immunoSEQ multiplex PCR; TCRdb holds only in-frame clones, not every one. The profile covers around 72,000 clones, with about 92% appearing a single time and 2% to 2.5% taken by the ten largest. The CDR3 sequence is 12 residues long. V shed 5 bases and J 12 bases; nucleotides not matched to a gene: 7. Germline loops: CDR1 SGHTA, CDR2 FQGNSA. This clone was observed a single time. The specimen comprised peripheral blood, sampled in the second trimester of pregnancy. The receptor was derived from a female donor in good health, enrolled as a control in a pregnancy study. The chain has TRBV7-2 and TRBJ2-1; TRBD1 agrees at 7 bases. CDR3 residues: CASSPRGRGQFF. CDR3 sequence (DNA): TGTGCCAGCAGCCCTAGGGGGCGCGGGCAGTTCTTC.